One and the same sample provided the 9 T cell receptor beta chains below, sequenced in a study of CD8+ T cells in alopecia areata. Extracted from the samples, RNA was reverse transcribed into cDNA to serve as the sequencing template. Measured with immunoSEQ multiplex PCR; TCRdb has only the in-frame clones, and not every one. Of 170,000 or so clones listed, just over 65% are singletons. The sample's treatment: oral pan-JAK inhibitor, 5-10 mg twice daily. The sequenced sample was CD4+ T cells sorted from blood, obtained at week 4, from a patient treated with tofacitinib. Receptors were obtained from a human donor with alopecia areata.

The chain employs TRBV27 and TRBJ2-7; D remains unclear. Per germline, CDR1 MNHEY and CDR2 SMNVEV (reference sequence). V shed 11 bases and J shed 0 bases, with 17 bases lying between them. This CDR3 region has 14 residues. CDR3 in DNA: TGTGCCGTCATGGCCTCACCGGGCTCCTACGAGCAGTACTTC. As protein: CAVMASPGSYEQYF.

The rearrangement uses TRBV18 and TRBJ2-1, with TRBD1 identical over 8 bases. V lost 6 bases and J lost 1; bases outside the gene matches: 5. Germline V lookup: CDR1 KGHSH, CDR2 LQKENI. CDR3 length: 15 amino acids. The DNA for the CDR3 is TGTGCCAGCTCGCAAAGACAGGGGTCCTACAATGAGCAGTTCTTC. It translates to CASSQRQGSYNEQFF.

Notes on this clone: This CDR3 is also generated by other DNA sequences in the sample. The J gene is TRBJ1-6, the V gene TRBV30; possible D gene TRBD1, 6 bases. Germline V gene data show CDR1 as GTSNPN and CDR2 as SVGIG (reference sequence). The CDR3 has 12 amino acids. The V and J ends lost 2 bases and 7 bases respectively, with 6 bases between them. The CDR3 spells CAWSQGNSPLHF. The DNA for the CDR3 is TGTGCCTGGAGTCAGGGGAATTCACCCCTCCACTTT.

The chain combines TRBV11-2 with TRBJ2-6; TRBD1 matches 8 bases. Germline lookup yields CDR1 SGHAT and CDR2 FQNNGV. V trimming: 4 bases; J trimming: 0 bases; junction bases outside the gene matches: 11. This CDR3 comprises 19 residues. CDR3 in DNA: TGTGCCAGCAGCTATAGTCCGGGACAGGACCCCTCTGGGGCCAACGTCCTGACTTTC. Translating it yields CASSYSPGQDPSGANVLTF. Together with reference TRBV11-2 and TRBJ2-6, the CDR3 gives the full variable domain: EAGVAQSPRYKIIEKRQSVAFWCNPISGHATLYWYQQILGQGPKLLIQFQNNGVVDDSQLPKDRFSAERLKGVDSTLKIQPAKLEDSAVYLCASSYSPGQDPSGANVLTFGAGSRLTVL.

In this sample, this clone turned up a few times. V is TRBV30 and J is TRBJ2-1; D ambiguous. The CDR3 covers 12 residues. V lost 5 bases and J lost 6, with 11 bases in between. The germline V gene encodes CDR1 GTSNPN and CDR2 SVGIG (reference sequence). The CDR3 reads CAWDLGFNEQFF. CDR3 bases: TGTGCCTGGGATCTAGGATTCAATGAGCAGTTCTTC.

The chain couples TRBV6-5 to TRBJ1-5; D not certain. CDR3 length equals 12 residues. Trimming cost V 2 bases and J 6 bases, with 5 bases left between them. Germline V gene sequence: CDR1 MNHEY, CDR2 SVGAGI. The CDR3: CASSYKGQPQHF. CDR3 nucleotide sequence: TGTGCCAGCAGTTACAAGGGTCAGCCCCAGCATTTT.

This clone was recorded a few times. The chain is built from TRBV7-2 and TRBJ2-5; maybe TRBD1 (5 bases). V lost 1 base, J lost 11 bases, and 8 bases lay in between. Per the germline V gene, CDR1 is SGHTA and CDR2 is FQGNSA. The length of the CDR3 is 11 residues. Written as DNA, the CDR3 is TGTGCCAGCAGCTTAGGACAGAAACAGTACTTC. It specifies CASSLGQKQYF. Full variable domain (outside the CDR3, taken from reference TRBV7-2 and TRBJ2-5): GAGVSQSPSNKVTEKGKDVELRCDPISGHTALYWYRQSLGQGLEFLIYFQGNSAPDKSGLPSDRFSAERTGGSVSTLTIQRTQQEDSAVYLCASSLGQKQYFGPGTRLLVL.

The genes are TRBV2 and TRBJ1-5, with D unresolved. The CDR3 consists of 12 residues. V lost 5 bases and J lost 8, with 10 bases in between. Looked up from germline, CDR1 is SNHLY and CDR2 is FYNNEI. CDR3 protein: CASSRPGKPQHF. The CDR3 nucleotides are TGTGCCAGCAGTCGGCCAGGAAAGCCCCAGCATTTT.

This sequence joins TRBV23-1 and TRBJ2-7, with D hard to call. TRBV23-1 is annotated as an ORF whose role is uncertain. Deletions cut 0 bases from V and 4 bases from J, with 7 bases between. This CDR3 has 13 amino acids. The CDR3 loop reads CASSQSGPYEQYF. The CDR3 DNA is TGCGCCAGCAGTCAATCAGGTCCTTACGAGCAGTACTTC.